Listed here are 18 T cell receptor beta chains from one sample, sequenced in a study of vaccination and CD4 T cells after COVID-19. Treatment indicated: approximately nine-day PBMC culture with coronavirus spike peptide pools or control peptides (ViraFEST assay). Once obtained from cultured CD4+ T cells, the DNA was sequenced using the Oncomine TCR Beta short-read assay. MiXCR was run by TCRdb on the PCR reads, yielding one entry per CDR3 protein. The table lists 15,000 to 25,000 distinct CDR3 sequences, about 50% of them singletons. These receptors lack a known antigen. The sample taken for sequencing was CD4+ T cells from blood, cultured in vitro. These receptors came from a human donor who had recovered from COVID-19.

The CDR3 loop is CASSEPYNSPLHF. The CDR3 DNA sequence: TGTGCCAGCAGTGAACCCTATAATTCACCCCTCCACTTT. The genes are TRBV27 and TRBJ1-6; D uncertain. Germline values: CDR1 MNHEY, CDR2 SMNVEV (reference sequence). This CDR3 has 13 residues. V was trimmed by 5 bases and J by 2 bases, leaving 4 bases between them.

V and J are TRBV10-3 and TRBJ2-1, with TRBD2 matching over 14 bases. The CDR3 has 15 amino acids. The V and J ends lost 6 bases and 7 bases, in that order; junction bases with no gene match: 5. Germline V gene lookup returns CDR1 ENHRY and CDR2 SYGVKD. The CDR3 DNA sequence: TGTGCCATCAGCGAAGGGACTAGCGGGGGTAATGAGCAGTTCTTC. It specifies CAISEGTSGGNEQFF.

The V gene is TRBV28, the J gene TRBJ1-1, with 8 bases that match TRBD1. Unmatched junction bases numbered 6, after V lost 6 bases and J lost 3 bases. Germline V gene lookup returns CDR1 MDHEN and CDR2 SYDVKM. The CDR3 has 14 amino acids. The CDR3 reads CASRSGQGYTEAFF. In DNA, the CDR3 is TGTGCCAGCAGATCCGGACAGGGATACACTGAAGCTTTCTTT.

The genes are TRBV7-9 and TRBJ1-5, with 8 positions matching TRBD1. CDR1 and CDR2 from the germline V gene are SEHNR and FQNEAQ (reference sequence). CDR3 length: 15 residues. V lost 6 bases to trimming and J lost 4 bases; unmatched junction nucleotides: 8. CDR3 nucleotides: TGTGCCAGCAGTCGACAGGGGAACGGGAATCAGCCCCAGCATTTT. Translated, it gives CASSRQGNGNQPQHF.

The genes are TRBV6-1 and TRBJ2-5; 13 bases map to TRBD2. The J segment lost 5 bases and the V segment lost 3 bases, leaving 9 bases of the junction unmatched. This CDR3 region has 17 residues. CDR1 is MNHNS, CDR2 SASEGT, per germline. The CDR3 sequence: CASSDRRLAGGGETQYF. CDR3 nucleotide sequence: TGTGCCAGCAGTGACCGTCGACTAGCGGGAGGAGGGGAGACCCAGTACTTC.

V gene TRBV28 combines with J gene TRBJ1-3, with TRBD1 matching 7 bases. The germline gives CDR1 MDHEN, CDR2 SYDVKM. The CDR3 has 17 amino acids. The ends lost 6 bases at V and 1 base at J; junction bases unmatched: 12. CDR3 protein: CASRDITGDHSGNTIYF. CDR3 DNA sequence: TGTGCCAGCAGGGACATTACAGGGGATCATTCTGGAAACACCATATATTTT.

The chain employs TRBV5-1 and TRBJ2-3; TRBD2 matches 8 bases. The CDR3 length is 16 residues. J was trimmed by 6 bases and V by 5 bases; bases with no gene match: 14. Germline-derived CDR1 and CDR2 are SGHRS and YFSETQ. CDR3 in amino acids: CASSPTRRGGRDTQYF. In DNA, the CDR3 is TGCGCCAGCAGTCCCACGCGACGGGGGGGGAGGGATACGCAGTATTTT. The variable domain in full, with the rest retrieved from reference TRBV5-1 and TRBJ2-3, is KAGVTQTPRYLIKTRGQQVTLSCSPISGHRSVSWYQQTPGQGLQFLFEYFSETQRNKGNFPGRFSGRQFSNSRSEMNVSTLELGDSALYLCASSPTRRGGRDTQYFGPGTRLTVL.

The V and J genes are TRBV6-1 and TRBJ2-5; no clear D gene. Germline V gene sequence: CDR1 MNHNS, CDR2 SASEGT. This CDR3 spans 14 amino acids. V was trimmed by 4 bases and J by 3 bases, leaving 12 bases between them. The CDR3 is CASSAGWLKETQYF. Written as DNA, the CDR3 is TGTGCCAGCAGTGCAGGATGGCTGAAAGAGACCCAGTACTTC.

This clonotype was picked up a small number of times. The V call is TRBV2, the J call TRBJ2-5; 10 nucleotides agree with TRBD2. This CDR3 region has 15 residues. Germline values: CDR1 SNHLY, CDR2 FYNNEI. Losses at the gene ends were 6 bases for V and 5 bases for J; bases not matched to a gene: 9. The CDR3 bases are TGTGCCAGCAGGGACCGACTAGCGGGCGGGGAGACCCAGTACTTC. It specifies CASRDRLAGGETQYF.

This chain links TRBV20-1 with TRBJ1-4, with D tentatively TRBD1 (5 bases). Germline V gene lookup returns CDR1 DFQATT and CDR2 SNEGSKA (reference sequence). Between the trimmed V and J ends, which lost 5 bases and 8 bases, there was a span of 9 bases. The CDR3 runs to 11 residues. The CDR3 is CSALREEKLFF. CDR3 bases: TGCAGTGCTCTCAGGGAGGAAAAACTGTTTTTT.

This clonotype was seen a handful of times. The V and J genes are TRBV2 and TRBJ1-1, with no clear D. CDR3 size: 11 residues. V lost 3 bases and J 11 bases, leaving 10 bases between the germline ends. The germline V gene has CDR1 SNHLY and CDR2 FYNNEI. CDR3 region: CASSDGVEAFF. In DNA, the CDR3 is TGTGCCAGCAGTGATGGGGTGGAGGCTTTCTTT.

The chain carries TRBV12-5 and TRBJ2-7, with 8 bases matching TRBD1. Germline V gene sequence: CDR1 LGHNT, CDR2 FRNRAP. Trimming took 6 bases from V and 6 from J; bases not matched to a gene: 10. The CDR3 spans 14 residues. CDR3 DNA sequence: TGTGCTAGTGGGGCCCGGGACAGGCCCCTCGAGCAGTACTTC. Protein product: CASGARDRPLEQYF.

This clonotype has more than one count but fewer than ten. V is TRBV27 and J is TRBJ2-7, with 10 positions matching TRBD2. Unmatched junction bases numbered 10, after V lost 5 bases and J lost 6 bases. The CDR3 covers 15 residues. Germline CDR1 reads MNHEY; CDR2 reads SMNVEV (reference sequence). The CDR3 loop reads CASSPLAGVFREQYF. CDR3 bases: TGTGCCAGCAGTCCCCTAGCGGGAGTATTTCGCGAGCAGTACTTC.

The V call is TRBV20-1, the J call TRBJ1-4; 7 positions match TRBD1. CDR1 and CDR2 (germline): DFQATT, SNEGSKA (reference sequence). Germline trimming cut 3 bases from V and 0 bases from J; bases unmatched to any gene: 10. CDR3 length: 17 amino acids. The CDR3 bases are TGCAGTGCTAGCCCGGCACGCCAGGGGGCAACTAATGAAAAACTGTTTTTT. Its translation: CSASPARQGATNEKLFF.

The V call is TRBV30, the J call TRBJ1-1; D is possibly TRBD1 (5 bases). The CDR3 loop spans 17 amino acids. Germline V gives CDR1 GTSNPN, CDR2 SVGIG (reference sequence). Trimming pared 1 base from V and 3 bases from J, leaving 21 bases between. CDR3 nucleotides: TGTGCCTGGAGTGGCTTCAACAGACAGTCTCGACACACTGAAGCTTTCTTT. As protein: CAWSGFNRQSRHTEAFF.

Only a few counts were recorded for this clonotype. The chain recombines TRBV6-2 or TRBV6-3 with TRBJ1-5; D gene ambiguous. Germline V gene sequence: CDR1 MNHEY, CDR2 SVGEGT. V lost 2 bases, J lost 0 bases, and 11 bases lay in between. There are 16 residues in the CDR3. For the CDR3, the DNA is TGTGCCAGCAGTTACGGGCAGGCCCTTAGCAATCAGCCCCAGCATTTT. This codes for CASSYGQALSNQPQHF.

The chain is built from TRBV7-2 and TRBJ1-1; 7 bases map to TRBD1. Germline CDR1 reads SGHTA; CDR2 reads FQGNSA. The CDR3 contains 14 residues. The trim removed 3 bases at V and 0 bases at J, leaving 1 base unmatched. The chain's CDR3 is CASSLTGLNTEAFF. CDR3 coding DNA: TGTGCCAGCAGCTTGACAGGGTTGAACACTGAAGCTTTCTTT.

This clonotype was counted a few times. V usage is TRBV7-2 and J usage is TRBJ2-2; 9 bases are shared with TRBD2. V shed 1 base and J 5 bases; nucleotides not matched to a gene: 2. There are 15 residues in the CDR3. From germline, CDR1 is SGHTA and CDR2 FQGNSA. CDR3 DNA sequence: TGTGCCAGCAGCTTAGGCCTAGCGGGGACCGGGGAGCTGTTTTTT. This codes for CASSLGLAGTGELFF.